This T cell receptor (beta chain) appears in the sequencing data of a study of shared clonotypes between healthy human individuals. Study outcomes and limitations: Generation of non-shared clonotypes was less probable than generation of clonotypes shared by all four donors. A limitation of the genetic and exposure-history diversity represented arose from few donors.

At deep level, the assay was performed. TCRdb keeps only in-frame clones here, not all; method: immunoSEQ multiplex PCR. The sample includes more than 2 million clones, over 85% of them seen just once. A remark on this clone: The antigen is undetermined.

The CDR3 runs 18 residues. The V end lost 7 bases, the J end lost 0 bases, and 19 bases lay between the germline ends. CDR1 is MNHEY and CDR2 is SMNVEV in the germline V gene (reference sequence). Naive CD8 cells lacked CD45RO, underwent positive selection for CCR7 and left out terminally differentiated effector memory CD45RA+ cells. The TCR originated in a man between 18 and 29 years old in good health. This chain connects TRBV27 to TRBJ2-6, with D uncertain. The sequenced sample consisted of naive CD8+ T cells sorted from blood. The CDR3 region has the DNA TGTGCCAGCACCCTAACATCGGACGGATTCTCTGGGGCCAACGTCCTGACTTTC. The encoded protein is CASTLTSDGFSGANVLTF.